This T cell receptor (beta chain) was captured in a study of vaccination and CD4 T cells after COVID-19 (dated 2022 in TCRdb). Regarding the complete study: The convalescent cohort included six males and four females, with two Hispanic individuals, seven Caucasians, two Asians and one multiracial person. Two doses of either the Pfizer-BioNTech BNT162b2 vaccine (n=8) or the Moderna mRNA-1273 vaccine (n=2) were administered to participants. The time from the second vaccine dose to post-vaccine blood sampling had a median of roughly 77 days and ranged from about 14 to 250 days. Post-COVID blood samples from convalescent patients were collected a median of around 100 days after diagnosis, with a range of 35 to 161 days. The spike-specific CD4+ TCR repertoire was compared before and after mRNA vaccination in fewer than eleven COVID-19 convalescent patients and several infection-naive healthy vaccine recipients. Control cultures received a CEFX viral epitope pool as the positive control, an HIV-1 Nef peptide pool as the negative control, or no peptide. The cultures were stimulated with overlapping spike peptide pools from SARS-CoV-2 and from the common cold coronaviruses HCoV-NL63, HCoV-OC43 and HCoV-229E. Overall study outcomes, separate from this receptor: The study included relatively few convalescent patients and did not analyze early timepoints after natural infection. Nearly all vaccine-specific clones in convalescent patients (304 of 307) were mono-reactive for SARS-CoV-2 spike rather than cross-reactive with common cold coronaviruses. An increase in the median number of SARS-CoV-2-reactive clonotypes from approximately 20 after infection to a few dozen after vaccination was observed, but the change was not found to be significant. Among convalescent patients, a median about 86% of the SARS-CoV-2-reactive clones seen after vaccination appeared only after vaccination, which suggests priming specific to the vaccine.

With respect to this clonotype: The antigen this receptor binds is unknown. No base qualities exist here, and no much larger clone lies one base off it.

The sample's treatment or condition label is to be understood as: roughly nine-day PBMC culture with coronavirus spike peptide pools or control peptides (ViraFEST assay). The study used the ViraFEST assay, which expanded antigen-specific T cells with peptide pools and then identified expanded clonotypes by TCR sequencing. Healthy vaccine recipients had no prior SARS-CoV-2 infection, confirmed by negative nucleocapsid antibody tests before and after vaccination. Each well held 1.5 million to 2.5 million PBMCs cultured with approximately 10 ug/ml peptide pools in IMDM containing about 5% human AB serum and around 10 IU/ml IL-2. Half of the culture medium was replaced with fresh IL-2-containing medium on days 3 and 7. After 9 to 10 days of culture, CD4+ T cells were isolated by negative selection using the EasySep CD4+ T cell isolation kit. Ficoll-Paque Plus gradient centrifugation was used to isolate PBMCs from whole blood, and the isolated PBMCs were then either used fresh or cryopreserved at -140C. Triplicate wells were generally used for each culture condition.

The cysteine opens and the phenylalanine closes a CDR3 of 19 amino acids. The read is trimmed to its CDR3 DNA, 57 bases read in frame from base 1. Trimming leaves V shorter by 5 bases and J shorter by 0 bases, with the junction holding 10 bases beyond the gene matches. The protocol used for the library was PCR. DNA from cultured CD4+ T cells was subjected to TCR sequencing with the Oncomine TCR Beta short-read assay at the Johns Hopkins FTIC core. The QIAamp micro DNA kit was used to extract genomic DNA from the cultured CD4+ T cells. Oncomine TCR Beta libraries made from cultured CD4+ T cells were pooled using unique dual indexes and sequenced on an Illumina iSeq 100. Per the authors' processing: Non-productive sequences were filtered out, and CDR3s that did not start with C, did not end with F or W, or were shorter than 7 amino acids were discarded. Antigen-specific clonotypes were identified with the MANAFEST web application by comparing peptide-stimulated wells with reference and other culture wells. For a clone to be called positive, the clone needed an FDR below 0.05, an odds ratio above 5, and a productive frequency above 0.1% in at least two of three replicate wells. A clonotype was classed as cross-reactive if the clonotype showed significant expansion both in SARS-CoV-2 spike wells and in at least one common cold coronavirus spike condition. CDR3 homology was assessed with Levenshtein distances (stringdist) and unrooted phylogenetic trees (ape) in R version 3.6.1. TCRdb trimmed the raw reads at Q25, called clones with MiXCR and kept productive beta chains. For every CDR3 protein sequence, its rows merge into one entry that carries the most common genes and DNA. The V and J calls follow TCRdb's processing rather than the paper's. The sample data list approximately 16,000 distinct CDR3 sequences, and 36% of these were observed just once. The ten largest clones represent approximately 25% of the sample.

This chain joins TRBV12-3 or TRBV12-4 to TRBJ2-4; 13 junctional bases match TRBD2. This sequence originates from a human donor who received a COVID-19 vaccine. This specimen consisted of CD4+ T cells from blood, cultured in vitro, obtained before SARS-CoV-2 vaccination. The DNA is as follows: TGTGCCAGCAGTCCCCCGGGACTAGCGGGGCTAGGAGCCAAAAACATTCAGTACTTC. It translates to CASSPPGLAGLGAKNIQYF.